These T cell receptor beta chains were read from a single sample in a study of T cells in Graves' hyperthyroidism and ophthalmopathy. TCRdb redid the calling of the multiplex PCR reads with MiXCR, one entry per CDR3 protein. The sample has roughly 570,000 distinct CDR3 sequences, less than 20% seen once. Sequencing was carried out using blood. These receptors were collected from a woman aged 25 to 39 with Graves' hyperthyroidism. The CDR3 runs from the conserved cysteine through the conserved F or W. The D gene is left open where the match is weak. Not all rows give a size; the values are once, few, many and, for expanded clones, a class.

len,abundance,j_gene,d_gene,v_gene,CDR3nt,CDR3aa
16,.,TRBJ1-5,TRBD1,TRBV5-6,TGTGCCAGCAGCAGATACCGGGACAGGTTGAGTCAGCCCCAGCATTTT,CASSRYRDRLSQPQHF
20,.,TRBJ2-4,TRBD2,TRBV4-1,TGCGCCAGCAGCCTGCTACCTCCGGGACTAGCGGTCTTAGCCAAAAACATTCAGTACTTC,CASSLLPPGLAVLAKNIQYF
14,.,TRBJ1-5,TRBD1,TRBV6-1,TGTGCCAGCAGTAGGACAGGAGTTAATCAGCCCCAGCATTTT,CASSRTGVNQPQHF
15,many,TRBJ1-1,.,TRBV5-1,TGCGCCAGCAGCTTGGAAGGACGGGAAGGCACTGAAGCTTTCTTT,CASSLEGREGTEAFF
17,many,TRBJ2-1,TRBD2,TRBV7-9,TGTGCCAGCAGCCAGGGACTAGCGGGAGGAAGGTACAATGAGCAGTTCTTC,CASSQGLAGGRYNEQFF
14,many,TRBJ2-1,TRBD2,TRBV6-1,TGTGCCAGCCGTCGGCTAGCGGGAAACAATGAGCAGTTCTTC,CASRRLAGNNEQFF
15,many,TRBJ2-3,TRBD2,TRBV12-3/TRBV12-4,TGTGCCAGCAGGCCTAGCGGGATCAGCACAGATACGCAGTATTTT,CASRPSGISTDTQYF
13,many,TRBJ1-1,.,TRBV12-3/TRBV12-4,TGTGCCAGCAGCCAAAGAGGGGGAGCTGAAGCTTTCTTT,CASSQRGGAEAFF
16,many,TRBJ2-3,TRBD2,TRBV27,TGTGCCAGCAGTCCCAAACTAGCGGTTAGCACAGATACGCAGTATTTT,CASSPKLAVSTDTQYF
15,few,TRBJ1-2,TRBD1,TRBV18,TGTGCCAGCTCACCCCCGTATGGGACAGGGGTTGGCTACACCTTC,CASSPPYGTGVGYTF
15,.,TRBJ1-5,.,TRBV19,TGTGCCAGTAGTATAGACCAGACAGGCGCCGGGGCCCAGCATTTT,CASSIDQTGAGAQHF
12,many,TRBJ1-1,TRBD1,TRBV27,TGTGCCAGCAGTCCGGGACAGGGGCGAGCTTTCTTT,CASSPGQGRAFF
14,many,TRBJ1-2,.,TRBV30,TGTGCCTGGAGTGATACTTACGGGATCTATGGCTACACCTTC,CAWSDTYGIYGYTF
16,many,TRBJ2-3,TRBD2,TRBV9,TGTGCCAGCAGCGTACTTTCTCGGACTAGCGCAGATACGCAGTATTTT,CASSVLSRTSADTQYF
13,.,TRBJ2-3,.,TRBV6-1,TGTGCCAGCAGTTGGAGGGCCCTAGATACGCAGTATTTT,CASSWRALDTQYF
14,.,TRBJ1-3,.,TRBV4-1,TGCGCCAGCAGCCAAGAGTGGGTAGGGAACACCATATATTTT,CASSQEWVGNTIYF
14,many,TRBJ2-3,TRBD2,TRBV5-1,TGCGCCAGCAGTAGCGGGAGTGTCGCAGATACGCAGTATTTT,CASSSGSVADTQYF
13,many,TRBJ1-1,.,TRBV12-3/TRBV12-4,TGTGCCAGCAGTTTGGGGGGAGTCACTGAAGCTTTCTTT,CASSLGGVTEAFF
15,.,TRBJ2-5,.,TRBV9,TGTGCCAGCAGCGTATTTGCACGGGCCCAAGAGACCCAGTACTTC,CASSVFARAQETQYF
13,many,TRBJ2-7,TRBD2,TRBV20-1,TGCAGTGCCGGACTAGCGGGGTCCTACGAGCAGTACTTC,CSAGLAGSYEQYF
13,.,TRBJ2-7,.,TRBV19,TGTGCCAGTAGCCCGGACTGGGCGGGTGAGCAGTACTTC,CASSPDWAGEQYF
15,few,TRBJ2-3,TRBD2,TRBV15,TGTGCCACCAGCAGAGAGCGGGAGGGGTCAGATACGCAGTATTTT,CATSREREGSDTQYF
18,.,TRBJ2-3,TRBD2,TRBV11-2,TGTGCCAGCAGCTTCGCTAGCGGGGGAGTAAAGGTGGGAGATACGCAGTATTTT,CASSFASGGVKVGDTQYF
15,many,TRBJ1-5,TRBD1,TRBV20-1,TGCAGTGCTAGAAAAGGACAGGGGAGCAATCAGCCCCAGCATTTT,CSARKGQGSNQPQHF
16,.,TRBJ2-2,TRBD2,TRBV5-1,TGCGCCAGCAGCTTGTTCGGCGGGAGTGAAACCGGGGAGCTGTTTTTT,CASSLFGGSETGELFF
14,few,TRBJ1-2,.,TRBV19,TGTGCCAGTAGACTATCCGGACGGATCTATGGCTACACCTTC,CASRLSGRIYGYTF
13,few,TRBJ1-6,.,TRBV28,TGTGCCAGCAGTAAGGGCTATAATTCACCCCTCCACTTT,CASSKGYNSPLHF
14,.,TRBJ2-7,TRBD1,TRBV7-2,TGTGCCAGCAGCTTAGCTGGGACAGACCACGAGCAGTACTTC,CASSLAGTDHEQYF
15,few,TRBJ2-1,.,TRBV12-3/TRBV12-4,TGTGCCAGCAGTCAACTAACCGGGGTTCACGGTGAGCAGTTCTTC,CASSQLTGVHGEQFF
14,many,TRBJ2-7,TRBD2,TRBV20-1,TGCAGTGCTAGGGGGACTAGCATTGGGAACGAGCAGTACTTC,CSARGTSIGNEQYF
16,many,TRBJ1-6,TRBD1,TRBV7-2,TGTGCCAGCAGCTTCAGACAGGGTTACTATAATTCACCCCTCCACTTT,CASSFRQGYYNSPLHF
17,.,TRBJ1-4,.,TRBV18,TGTGCCAGCTCACAATACCTGGTCCCGGGTGGCGGTGAAAAACTGTTTTTT,CASSQYLVPGGGEKLFF
14,.,TRBJ1-5,.,TRBV20-1,TGCAGTGCTAGTTCGGGAATCGGGAGTCAGCCCCAGCATTTT,CSASSGIGSQPQHF
14,many,TRBJ2-3,.,TRBV5-1,TGCGCCAGCAGCCCACAGGCACCTGGGGATACGCAGTATTTT,CASSPQAPGDTQYF
17,many,TRBJ2-2,TRBD2,TRBV27,TGTGCCAGCAGTTGGACTAGCGGGGCTTTCCTTACCGGGGAGCTGTTTTTT,CASSWTSGAFLTGELFF
14,few,TRBJ2-7,TRBD1,TRBV7-9,TGTGCCAGCAGCTTAGGGACAGGATGGGACGAGCAGTACTTC,CASSLGTGWDEQYF
15,few,TRBJ2-2,.,TRBV10-1,TGCGCCAGCAGTGACGGTTCAACTTACACCGGGGAGCTGTTTTTT,CASSDGSTYTGELFF
11,many,TRBJ2-5,.,TRBV7-2,TGTGCCAGCAGCAGTTGGGAGACCCAGTACTTC,CASSSWETQYF
14,many,TRBJ1-5,.,TRBV12-3/TRBV12-4,TGTGCCAGCAGTTTAGAAACGGCCGGGCAGCCCCAGCATTTT,CASSLETAGQPQHF
18,many,TRBJ1-5,TRBD1,TRBV24-1,TGTGCCACCAGTGATTTGCCTCGGACAGGGACTAGCAATCAGCCCCAGCATTTT,CATSDLPRTGTSNQPQHF
16,few,TRBJ2-3,TRBD2,TRBV6-4,TGTGCCAGCAGTGAGAAACTAGCGGGAGAAGGGGATACGCAGTATTTT,CASSEKLAGEGDTQYF
19,few,TRBJ2-5,.,TRBV30,TGTGCCTGGACAGAACCGTGGGCTTTGATGGCCCAGAGGGAAGAGACCCAGTACTTC,CAWTEPWALMAQREETQYF
16,.,TRBJ2-7,TRBD2,TRBV27,TGTGCCAGCAGTGTATCCGGACTAGCGGGAACGTACGAGCAGTACTTC,CASSVSGLAGTYEQYF
15,.,TRBJ2-5,.,TRBV12-3/TRBV12-4,TGTGCCAGCAGCCCACGGGCCACGCTCCAAGAGACCCAGTACTTC,CASSPRATLQETQYF
17,.,TRBJ2-1,.,TRBV14,TGTGCCAGCAGCCAAGATGGAACAGGGTTTCCGACAAGTGAGCAGTTCTTC,CASSQDGTGFPTSEQFF
14,few,TRBJ1-1,.,TRBV12-3/TRBV12-4,TGTGCCAGCTTTTGGACCCTTGTAGGGACTGAAGCTTTCTTT,CASFWTLVGTEAFF
13,many,TRBJ1-1,.,TRBV28,TGTGCCAGCCTGCAGGGAATGAACACTGAAGCTTTCTTT,CASLQGMNTEAFF
18,few,TRBJ2-7,TRBD2,TRBV4-1,TGCGCCAGCAGCCAAGTGCAGTTAGCGGGAGGGTCCGGTTACGAGCAGTACTTC,CASSQVQLAGGSGYEQYF
13,many,TRBJ1-1,TRBD1,TRBV5-1,TGCGCCAGCAGCGTCGCAGGGGGCACTGAAGCTTTCTTT,CASSVAGGTEAFF